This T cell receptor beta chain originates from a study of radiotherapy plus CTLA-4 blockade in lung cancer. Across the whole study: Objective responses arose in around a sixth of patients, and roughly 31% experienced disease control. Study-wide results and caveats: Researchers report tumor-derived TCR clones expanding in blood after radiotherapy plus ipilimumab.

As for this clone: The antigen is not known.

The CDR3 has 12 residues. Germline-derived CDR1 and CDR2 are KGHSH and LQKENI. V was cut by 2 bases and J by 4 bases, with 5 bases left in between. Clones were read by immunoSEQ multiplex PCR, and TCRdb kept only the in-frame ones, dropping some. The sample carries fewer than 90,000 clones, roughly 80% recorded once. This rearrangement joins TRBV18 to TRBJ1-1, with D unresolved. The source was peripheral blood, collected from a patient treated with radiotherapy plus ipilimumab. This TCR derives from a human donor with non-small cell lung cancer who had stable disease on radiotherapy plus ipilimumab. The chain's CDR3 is CASSPTSTEAFF. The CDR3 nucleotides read TGTGCCAGCTCACCAACATCCACTGAAGCTTTCTTT.